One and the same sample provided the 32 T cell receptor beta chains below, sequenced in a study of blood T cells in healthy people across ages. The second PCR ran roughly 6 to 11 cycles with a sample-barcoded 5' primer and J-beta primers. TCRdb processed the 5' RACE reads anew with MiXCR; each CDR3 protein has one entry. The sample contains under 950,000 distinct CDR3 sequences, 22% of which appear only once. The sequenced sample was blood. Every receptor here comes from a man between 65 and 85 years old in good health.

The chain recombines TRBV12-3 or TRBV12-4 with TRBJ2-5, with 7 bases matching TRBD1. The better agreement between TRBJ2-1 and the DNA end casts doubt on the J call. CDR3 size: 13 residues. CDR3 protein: CAGAGGSYNEQFF. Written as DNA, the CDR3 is TGTGCTGGGGCAGGGGGCTCCTACAATGAGCAGTTCTTC.

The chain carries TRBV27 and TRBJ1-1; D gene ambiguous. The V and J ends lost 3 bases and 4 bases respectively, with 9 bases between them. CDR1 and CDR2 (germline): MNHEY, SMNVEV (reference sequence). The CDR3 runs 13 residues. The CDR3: CASSFESSTEAFF. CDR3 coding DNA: TGTGCCAGCAGTTTTGAGTCGAGCACTGAAGCTTTCTTT.

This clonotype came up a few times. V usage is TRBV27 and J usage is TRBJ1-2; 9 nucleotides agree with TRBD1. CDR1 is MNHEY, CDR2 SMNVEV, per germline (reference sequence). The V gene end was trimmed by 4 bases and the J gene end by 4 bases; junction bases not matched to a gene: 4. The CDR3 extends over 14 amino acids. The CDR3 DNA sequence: TGTGCCAGCAGTTCCTTGGACAGGGGCTATGGCTACACCTTC. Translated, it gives CASSSLDRGYGYTF.

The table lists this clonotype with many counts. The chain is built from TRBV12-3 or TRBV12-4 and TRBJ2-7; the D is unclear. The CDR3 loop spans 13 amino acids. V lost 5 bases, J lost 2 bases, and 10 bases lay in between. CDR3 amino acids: CASSRHNPYEQYV. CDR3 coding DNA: TGTGCCAGCAGTCGACACAATCCCTACGAGCAGTACGTC.

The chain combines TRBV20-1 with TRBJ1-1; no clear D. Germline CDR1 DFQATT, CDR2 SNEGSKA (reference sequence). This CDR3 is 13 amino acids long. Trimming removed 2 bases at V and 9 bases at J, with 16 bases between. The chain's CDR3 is CSARYRAFPKAFF. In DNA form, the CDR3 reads TGCAGTGCTAGATACCGGGCCTTTCCTAAAGCTTTCTTT.

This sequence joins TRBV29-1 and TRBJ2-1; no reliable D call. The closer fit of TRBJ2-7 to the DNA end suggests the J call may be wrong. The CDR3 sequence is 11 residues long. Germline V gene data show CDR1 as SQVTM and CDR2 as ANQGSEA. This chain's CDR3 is CSVVTLYEQYF. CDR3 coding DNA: TGCAGCGTGGTGACCTTATACGAGCAGTACTTC.

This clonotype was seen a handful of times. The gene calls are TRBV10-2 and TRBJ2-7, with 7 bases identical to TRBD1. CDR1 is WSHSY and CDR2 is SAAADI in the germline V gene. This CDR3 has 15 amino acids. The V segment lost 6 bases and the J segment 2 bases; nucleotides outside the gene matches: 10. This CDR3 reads CASRIGQAPTYEQYF. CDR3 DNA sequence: TGCGCCAGCAGAATTGGACAGGCCCCCACCTACGAGCAGTACTTC.

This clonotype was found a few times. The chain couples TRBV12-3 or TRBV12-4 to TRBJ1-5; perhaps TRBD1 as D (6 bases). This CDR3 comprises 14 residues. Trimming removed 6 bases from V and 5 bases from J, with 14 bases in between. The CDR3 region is CASSGGQHHQPQHF. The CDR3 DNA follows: TGTGCCAGCAGCGGAGGACAGCATCATCAGCCCCAGCATTTT.

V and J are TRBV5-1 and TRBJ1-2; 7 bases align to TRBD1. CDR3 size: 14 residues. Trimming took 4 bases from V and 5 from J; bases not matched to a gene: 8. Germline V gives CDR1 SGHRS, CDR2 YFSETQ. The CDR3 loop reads CASSPGDSGYGYTF. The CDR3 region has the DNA TGCGCCAGCAGCCCCGGGGACAGCGGATATGGCTACACCTTC.

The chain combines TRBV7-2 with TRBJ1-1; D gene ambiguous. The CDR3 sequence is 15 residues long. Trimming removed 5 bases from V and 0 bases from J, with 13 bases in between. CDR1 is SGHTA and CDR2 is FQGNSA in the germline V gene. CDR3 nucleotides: TGTGCCAGCAGCCTGAAAGCGGGTTTGAACACTGAAGCTTTCTTT. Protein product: CASSLKAGLNTEAFF.

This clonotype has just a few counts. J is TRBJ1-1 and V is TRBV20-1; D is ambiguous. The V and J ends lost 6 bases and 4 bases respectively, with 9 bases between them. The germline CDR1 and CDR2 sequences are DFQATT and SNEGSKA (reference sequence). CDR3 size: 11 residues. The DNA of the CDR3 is TGCAGTGCCCTACTGAGCACTGAAGCTTTCTTT. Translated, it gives CSALLSTEAFF.

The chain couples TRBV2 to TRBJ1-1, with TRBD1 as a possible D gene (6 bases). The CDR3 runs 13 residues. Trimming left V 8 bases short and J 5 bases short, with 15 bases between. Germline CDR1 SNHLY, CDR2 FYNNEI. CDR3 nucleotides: TGTGCCAGCGAAAGGACAGATTTTACTGAAGCTTTCTTT. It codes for CASERTDFTEAFF.

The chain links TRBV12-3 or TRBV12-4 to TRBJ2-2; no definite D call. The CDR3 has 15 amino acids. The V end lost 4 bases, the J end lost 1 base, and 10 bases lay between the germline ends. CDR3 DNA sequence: TGTGCCAGCAGTTGGTCTCCGGGGAACACCGGGGAGCTGTTTTTT. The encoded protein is CASSWSPGNTGELFF.

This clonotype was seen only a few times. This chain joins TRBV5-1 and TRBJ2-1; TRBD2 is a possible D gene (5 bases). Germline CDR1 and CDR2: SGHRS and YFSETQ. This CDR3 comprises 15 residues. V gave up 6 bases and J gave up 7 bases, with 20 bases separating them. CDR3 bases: TGCGCCAGCACAAACTCGCCGGGATTCCCTAATGAGCAGTTCTTC. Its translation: CASTNSPGFPNEQFF.

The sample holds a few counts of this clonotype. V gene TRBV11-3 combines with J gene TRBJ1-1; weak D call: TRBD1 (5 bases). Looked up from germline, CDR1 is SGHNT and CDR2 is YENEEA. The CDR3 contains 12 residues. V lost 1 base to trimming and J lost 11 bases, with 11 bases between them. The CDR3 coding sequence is TGTGCCAGCAGCTTAGCGGGTGGGGGTGCTTTCTTT. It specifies CASSLAGGGAFF.

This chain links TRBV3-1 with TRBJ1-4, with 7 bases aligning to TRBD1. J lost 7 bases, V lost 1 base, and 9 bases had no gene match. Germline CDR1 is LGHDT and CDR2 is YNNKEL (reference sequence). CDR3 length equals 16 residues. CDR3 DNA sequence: TGTGCCAGCAGCCAAGTTTGGGGCAGGGGGAGTGAAAAACTGTTTTTT. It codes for CASSQVWGRGSEKLFF.

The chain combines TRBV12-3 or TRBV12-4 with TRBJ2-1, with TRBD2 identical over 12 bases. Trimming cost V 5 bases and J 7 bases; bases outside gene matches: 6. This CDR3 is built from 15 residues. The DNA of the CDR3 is TGTGCCAGCAGTCGACTAGCGGGAGATTGGAATGAGCAGTTCTTC. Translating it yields CASSRLAGDWNEQFF.

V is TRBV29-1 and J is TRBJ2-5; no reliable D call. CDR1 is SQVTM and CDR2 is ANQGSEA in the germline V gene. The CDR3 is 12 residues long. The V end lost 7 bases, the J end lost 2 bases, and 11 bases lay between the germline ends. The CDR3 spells CSAQTLQETQYF. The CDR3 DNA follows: TGCAGCGCCCAAACCTTACAAGAGACCCAGTACTTC.

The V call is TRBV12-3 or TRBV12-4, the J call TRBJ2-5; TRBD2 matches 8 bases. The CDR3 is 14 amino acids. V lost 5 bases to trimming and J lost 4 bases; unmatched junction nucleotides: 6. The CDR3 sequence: CASSPGGFRETQYF. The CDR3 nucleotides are TGTGCCAGCAGTCCGGGGGGGTTCAGAGAGACCCAGTACTTC.

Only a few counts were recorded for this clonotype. The CDR3 coding sequence is TGCAGCGTGCGTGCCAGCTCCTACGAGCAGTACTTC. Translating it yields CSVRASSYEQYF. The gene calls are TRBV29-1 and TRBJ2-7; D unclear. Germline CDR1 and CDR2: SQVTM and ANQGSEA. The CDR3 is 12 amino acids. V lost 6 bases to trimming and J lost 0 bases, with 9 bases between them.

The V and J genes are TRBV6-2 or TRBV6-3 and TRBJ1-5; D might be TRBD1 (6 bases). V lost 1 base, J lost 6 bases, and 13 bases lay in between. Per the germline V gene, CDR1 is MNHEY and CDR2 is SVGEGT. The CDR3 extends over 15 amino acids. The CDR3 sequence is CASSYLGAGTQPQHF. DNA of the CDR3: TGTGCCAGCAGTTACTTGGGGGCTGGCACTCAGCCCCAGCATTTT.

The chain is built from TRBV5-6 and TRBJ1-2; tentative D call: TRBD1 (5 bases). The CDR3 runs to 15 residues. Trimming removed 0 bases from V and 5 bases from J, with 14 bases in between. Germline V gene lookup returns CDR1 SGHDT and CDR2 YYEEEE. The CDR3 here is CASSLGGGDGYGYTF. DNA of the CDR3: TGTGCCAGCAGCTTGGGTGGAGGGGACGGGTATGGCTACACCTTC.

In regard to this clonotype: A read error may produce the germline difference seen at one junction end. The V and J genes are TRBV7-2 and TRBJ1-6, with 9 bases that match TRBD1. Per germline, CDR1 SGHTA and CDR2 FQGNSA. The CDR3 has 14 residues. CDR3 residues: CASRNTGGAGPPHF. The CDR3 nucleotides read TGTGCCAGCAGAAACACAGGGGGCGCAGGTCCCCCCCACTTT. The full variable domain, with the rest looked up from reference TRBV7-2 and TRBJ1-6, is GAGVSQSPSNKVTEKGKDVELRCDPISGHTALYWYRQSLGQGLEFLIYFQGNSAPDKSGLPSDRFSAERTGGSVSTLTIQRTQQEDSAVYLCASRNTGGAGPPHFGNGTRLTVT.

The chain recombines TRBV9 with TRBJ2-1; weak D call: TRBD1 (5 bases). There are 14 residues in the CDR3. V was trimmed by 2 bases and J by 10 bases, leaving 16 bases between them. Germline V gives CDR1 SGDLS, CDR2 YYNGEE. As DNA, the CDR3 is TGTGCCAGCAGCGTCCAGGGCCCCCCGTGGGAGCAGTTCTTC. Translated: CASSVQGPPWEQFF.

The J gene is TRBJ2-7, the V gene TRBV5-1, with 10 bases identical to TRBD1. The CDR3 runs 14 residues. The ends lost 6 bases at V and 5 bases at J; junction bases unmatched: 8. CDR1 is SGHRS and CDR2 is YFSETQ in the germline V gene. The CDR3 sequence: CASTDRGDLDEQYF. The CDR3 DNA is TGCGCCAGCACGGACAGGGGGGATTTAGACGAGCAGTACTTC.

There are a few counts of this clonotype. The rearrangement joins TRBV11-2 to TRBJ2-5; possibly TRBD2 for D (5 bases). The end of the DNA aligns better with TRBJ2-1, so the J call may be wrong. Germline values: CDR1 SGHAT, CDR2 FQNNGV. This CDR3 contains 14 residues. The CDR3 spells CASRPTRAGETQFF. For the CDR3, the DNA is TGTGCCAGCAGACCTACCAGAGCTGGGGAGACCCAGTTCTTC.

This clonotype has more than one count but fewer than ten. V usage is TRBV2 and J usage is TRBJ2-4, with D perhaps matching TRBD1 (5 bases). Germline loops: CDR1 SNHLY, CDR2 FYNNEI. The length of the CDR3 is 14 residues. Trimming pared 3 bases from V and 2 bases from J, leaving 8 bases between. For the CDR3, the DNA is TGTGCCAGCAGTGACAGGGTTACCAAAAACATTCAGTACTTC. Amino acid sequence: CASSDRVTKNIQYF.

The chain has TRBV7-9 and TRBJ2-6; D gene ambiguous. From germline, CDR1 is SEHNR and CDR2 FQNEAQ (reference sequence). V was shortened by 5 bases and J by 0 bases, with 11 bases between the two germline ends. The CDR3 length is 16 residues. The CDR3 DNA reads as TGTGCCAGCAGCCCTGATTGGAGCTCTGGGGCCAACGTCCTGACTTTC. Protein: CASSPDWSSGANVLTF.

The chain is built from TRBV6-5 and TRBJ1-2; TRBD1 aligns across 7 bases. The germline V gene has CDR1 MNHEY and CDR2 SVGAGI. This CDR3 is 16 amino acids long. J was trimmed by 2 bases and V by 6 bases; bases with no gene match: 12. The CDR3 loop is CASRKPGQTGNYGYTF. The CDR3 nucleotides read TGTGCCAGCAGAAAGCCGGGACAGACCGGAAACTATGGCTACACCTTC.

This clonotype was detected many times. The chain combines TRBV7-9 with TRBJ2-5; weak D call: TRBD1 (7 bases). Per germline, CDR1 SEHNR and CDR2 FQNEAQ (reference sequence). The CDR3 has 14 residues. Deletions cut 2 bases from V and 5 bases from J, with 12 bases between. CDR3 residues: CASSLSGGPETQYF. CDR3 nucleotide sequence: TGTGCCAGCAGCTTATCAGGGGGGCCTGAGACCCAGTACTTC.

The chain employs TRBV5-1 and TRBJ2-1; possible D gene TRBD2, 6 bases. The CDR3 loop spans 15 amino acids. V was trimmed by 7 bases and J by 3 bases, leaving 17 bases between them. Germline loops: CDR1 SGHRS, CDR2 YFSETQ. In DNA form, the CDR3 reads TGCGCCAGCGGCCAGGAAGCGGGCGACTACAATGAGCAGTTCTTC. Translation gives CASGQEAGDYNEQFF.

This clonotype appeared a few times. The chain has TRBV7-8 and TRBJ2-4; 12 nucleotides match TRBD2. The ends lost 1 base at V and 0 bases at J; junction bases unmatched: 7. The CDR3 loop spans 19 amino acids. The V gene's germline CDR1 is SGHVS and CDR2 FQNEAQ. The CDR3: CASSLEASGGAVAKNIQYF. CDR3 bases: TGTGCCAGCAGCTTAGAAGCTAGCGGGGGGGCCGTAGCCAAAAACATTCAGTACTTC. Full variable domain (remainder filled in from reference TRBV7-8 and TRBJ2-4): GAGVSQSPRYKVAKRGQDVALRCDPISGHVSLFWYQQALGQGPEFLTYFQNEAQLDKSGLPSDRFFAERPEGSVSTLKIQRTQQEDSAVYLCASSLEASGGAVAKNIQYFGAGTRLSVL.